This T cell receptor beta chain stems from a study of T cells expressing NK-cell markers. With the 5' RACE reads reprocessed, TCRdb shows one record per CDR3 protein and no DNA. The sample data list about 390,000 distinct CDR3 sequences. Per germline, CDR1 KGHSH and CDR2 LQKENI. CDR3 length: 17 residues. The chain recombines TRBV18 with TRBJ2-7. Sequencing was carried out using blood T cells: a sorted CD56 or NKG2C T cell subset, CD4+ or CD8+ T cells, or bulk PBMC T cells (not recorded which). The receptor comes from a woman between 50 and 59 years old in good health. The CDR3 here is CASSPSGIEVNSYEQYF.